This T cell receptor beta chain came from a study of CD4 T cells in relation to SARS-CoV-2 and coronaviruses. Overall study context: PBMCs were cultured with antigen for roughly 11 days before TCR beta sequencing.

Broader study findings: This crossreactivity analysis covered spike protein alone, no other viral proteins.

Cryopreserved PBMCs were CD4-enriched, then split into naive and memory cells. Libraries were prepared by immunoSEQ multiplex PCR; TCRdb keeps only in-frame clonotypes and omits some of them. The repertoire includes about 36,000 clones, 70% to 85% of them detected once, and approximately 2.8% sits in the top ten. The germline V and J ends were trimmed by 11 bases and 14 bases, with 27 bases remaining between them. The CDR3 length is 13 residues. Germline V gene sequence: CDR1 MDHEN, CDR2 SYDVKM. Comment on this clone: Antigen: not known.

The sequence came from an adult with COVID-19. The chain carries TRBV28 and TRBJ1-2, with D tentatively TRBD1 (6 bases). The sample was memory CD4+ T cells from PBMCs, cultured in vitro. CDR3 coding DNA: TGTGCCGGGGGCCGGGCCTCGGGTAGGGGTTGGACCTTC. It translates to CAGGRASGRGWTF.